Listed below are T cell receptor beta chains from one sample, sequenced in a study of metastatic and nonmetastatic thyroid tumors. TCRdb re-clonotyped the PCR reads through MiXCR. The table has 35,000 to 40,000 clones, around 21% seen once. The sample was blood. These receptors were obtained from a female donor with papillary thyroid cancer or a benign thyroid nodule (not recorded which). Some clones in this sample may be carry-over from other donors' samples. Each CDR3 is given with its conserved first and last residue. D genes are given only for firm matches. Clone size is shown for a subset of rows, as once, few, many or a class of expanded clone.

clone_size	d_call	j_call	v_call	cdr3_aa	cdr3_nt
many	TRBD2	TRBJ2-5	TRBV20-1	CSARTPGLASAETQYF	TGCAGTGCTAGAACCCCGGGACTAGCTTCAGCGGAGACCCAGTACTTC
many	-	TRBJ2-5	TRBV9	CASSVEEGRPFQETQYF	TGTGCCAGCAGCGTAGAGGAGGGGCGGCCGTTCCAAGAGACCCAGTACTTC
few	TRBD1	TRBJ1-5	TRBV6-1	CASCESGGDQPQHF	TGTGCCAGTTGCGAGTCAGGGGGGGATCAGCCCCAGCATTTT
once	-	TRBJ2-1	TRBV20-1	CSATGTINEQFF	TGCAGTGCTACCGGGACCATCAATGAGCAGTTCTTC
few	-	TRBJ1-4	TRBV12-3/TRBV12-4	CASSPRGPGEKLFF	TGTGCCAGTAGCCCCCGTGGGCCGGGTGAAAAACTGTTTTTT
few	-	TRBJ2-1	TRBV6-1	CSSSPGIYNEQFF	TGTTCCAGCAGTCCAGGGATTTACAATGAGCAGTTCTTC
many	-	TRBJ2-1	TRBV28	CASSSGNYNEQFF	TGTGCCAGCAGTTCCGGGAACTACAATGAGCAGTTCTTC
many	TRBD1	TRBJ1-2	TRBV12-3/TRBV12-4	CASSGGQGNYGYTF	TGTGCCAGCTCTGGGGGACAGGGGAACTATGGCTACACCTTC
-	-	TRBJ1-2	TRBV18	CASSPEAANYGYTF	TGTGCCAGCTCACCAGAGGCGGCTAACTATGGCTACACCTTC
-	-	TRBJ1-2	TRBV6-5	CASSFSRVGYGYTF	TGTGCCAGCAGTTTTTCGAGGGTAGGCTATGGCTACACCTTC
-	TRBD1	TRBJ1-4	TRBV20-1	CSVIGTGHTTGPNEKLFF	TGCAGTGTGATAGGGACAGGGCATACAACAGGGCCTAATGAAAAACTGTTTTTT
medium-sized	TRBD1	TRBJ2-1	TRBV6-1	CASSEYRGRDEQFF	TGTGCCAGCAGTGAATATAGGGGGCGCGATGAGCAGTTCTTC
many	-	TRBJ1-1	TRBV15	CATSRDNSMNTEAFF	TGTGCCACCAGCAGAGATAATAGTATGAACACTGAAGCTTTCTTT
medium-sized	TRBD1	TRBJ1-2	TRBV6-1	CASRKQGAGGYTF	TGTGCCAGCAGAAAACAGGGGGCCGGTGGCTACACCTTC
many	-	TRBJ1-6	TRBV9	CASSVGGARAIDPLHF	TGTGCCAGCAGCGTAGGGGGGGCAAGAGCTATTGATCCCCTCCACTTT
-	-	TRBJ2-5	TRBV27	CASSSGGFKETQYF	TGTGCCAGCAGTTCTGGGGGGTTCAAAGAGACACAGTACTTC
few	TRBD2	TRBJ2-7	TRBV6-1	CASSDLRLAGGYEQYF	TGTGCCAGCAGCGACCTTCGACTAGCGGGAGGGTACGAGCAGTACTTC
-	-	TRBJ1-4	TRBV6-1	CASGARVVRGEKLFF	TGTGCCAGCGGGGCGCGTGTGGTTCGGGGTGAAAAACTGTTTTTT
-	-	TRBJ1-1	TRBV11-1	CASSLDRGFAGTEAFF	TGTGCCAGCAGCTTAGATAGGGGTTTTGCGGGAACTGAAGCTTTCTTT
many	-	TRBJ1-5	TRBV20-1	CSARETGYSNQPQHF	TGCAGTGCTAGGGAGACAGGCTATAGCAATCAGCCCCAGCATTTT
-	TRBD1	TRBJ2-7	TRBV11-3	CASSLELTGGSYYQYF	TGTGCCAGCAGCTTAGAATTGACAGGGGGCTCCTACTATCAGTACTTC
few	TRBD2	TRBJ2-1	TRBV6-5	CASSYGTSGRAPKYEQFF	TGTGCCAGCAGTTACGGGACTAGCGGGAGGGCCCCTAAGTATGAGCAGTTCTTC
-	-	TRBJ2-1	TRBV24-1	CATSDSWETSYNEQFF	TGTGCCACCAGTGATTCGTGGGAGACCTCCTACAATGAGCAGTTCTTC
many	TRBD2	TRBJ2-5	TRBV20-1	CSARDPFSGRAQETQYF	TGCAGTGCTAGAGATCCTTTTAGCGGGAGGGCCCAAGAGACCCAGTACTTC
medium-sized	TRBD1	TRBJ1-6	TRBV27	CASSPDRGQSPLHF	TGTGCCAGCAGCCCCGACAGGGGGCAGTCACCCCTCCACTTT
-	-	TRBJ2-3	TRBV6-1	CGSRSAGDTQYF	TGTGGCAGCAGGTCCGCGGGGGATACGCAGTATTTT
few	-	TRBJ2-7	TRBV5-1	CASSLVTDAPYEQYF	TGCGCCAGCAGCTTGGTTACAGATGCCCCCTACGAGCAGTACTTC
-	-	TRBJ2-7	TRBV7-3	CASSNGQGYEQYF	TGTGCCAGCAGCAACGGGCAGGGGTACGAGCAGTACTTC
many	TRBD2	TRBJ2-6	TRBV4-1	CASSQLAGAVGANVLTF	TGCGCCAGCAGCCAACTAGCGGGGGCGGTAGGGGCCAACGTCCTGACTTTC
-	-	TRBJ1-1	TRBV20-1	CSARGRGRVNTEAFF	TGCAGTGCTCGCGGGCGGGGCAGGGTGAACACTGAAGCTTTCTTT
-	-	TRBJ1-6	TRBV6-1	CASRGTLAEDYNSPLHF	TGTGCCAGCCGGGGGACCCTCGCAGAGGATTATAATTCACCCCTCCACTTT
-	TRBD1	TRBJ2-2	TRBV7-9	CASSLADRADGELFF	TGTGCCAGCAGCTTAGCGGACAGGGCTGACGGGGAGCTGTTTTTT
many	-	TRBJ1-3	TRBV7-6	CASSLAGLNTIYF	TGTGCCAGCAGCTTAGCGGGGCTAAACACCATATATTTT
many	-	TRBJ2-3	TRBV24-1	CATSDWIGGAQYF	TGTGCCACCAGTGATTGGATTGGAGGAGCGCAGTATTTT
few	TRBD1	TRBJ1-5	TRBV12-3/TRBV12-4	CASSLSGGGQPQHF	TGTGCCAGCAGTTTATCAGGGGGTGGTCAGCCCCAGCATTTT
many	-	TRBJ2-1	TRBV3-1	CASSQDLSGYNEQFF	TGTGCCAGCAGCCAAGATTTAAGCGGTTACAATGAGCAGTTCTTC
many	TRBD2	TRBJ2-7	TRBV12-3/TRBV12-4	CASSPLGMVAGVEQYF	TGTGCCAGCAGTCCACTGGGTATGGTAGCGGGAGTCGAGCAGTACTTC
many	TRBD2	TRBJ2-1	TRBV20-1	CSAHGTSGTGRTEQFF	TGCAGTGCTCACGGGACTAGCGGGACGGGCCGCACTGAGCAGTTCTTC
few	-	TRBJ1-2	TRBV12-3/TRBV12-4	CASSCQVAHGYTF	TGTGCCAGCAGTTGTCAGGTGGCGCATGGCTACACCTTC
many	-	TRBJ1-1	TRBV5-1	CASSLAVAVPNTEAFF	TGCGCCAGCAGCTTGGCCGTCGCGGTTCCCAACACTGAAGCTTTCTTT
many	-	TRBJ1-3	TRBV2	CASKIEAGPGNTIYF	TGTGCCAGCAAAATTGAGGCAGGGCCTGGAAACACCATATATTTT
medium-sized	-	TRBJ2-7	TRBV6-1	CASSEYRAYEQYF	TGTGCCAGCAGTGAATACAGAGCCTACGAGCAGTACTTC
-	-	TRBJ2-1	TRBV6-2/TRBV6-3	CASSLAVGMGLENEQFF	TGTGCCAGCAGTTTAGCTGTAGGGATGGGTCTGGAGAATGAGCAGTTCTTC
few	-	TRBJ1-2	TRBV12-3/TRBV12-4	CASSLASTQFGYTF	TGTGCCAGCAGTTTAGCGAGCACGCAGTTTGGCTACACCTTC
-	-	TRBJ2-2	TRBV5-6	CASSLRQGRSGELFF	TGTGCCAGCAGCTTGAGGCAGGGGAGGTCCGGGGAGCTGTTTTTT
many	-	TRBJ1-1	TRBV5-1	CASNQGSEAFF	TGCGCCAGCAACCAGGGTTCTGAAGCTTTCTTT
-	-	TRBJ2-7	TRBV28	CAISLCFLGQYF	TGTGCCATCAGTTTATGTTTTTTGGGGCAGTACTTC
many	-	TRBJ2-7	TRBV18	CASSWQGTSEQYF	TGTGCCAGCTCATGGCAGGGGACGAGCGAGCAGTACTTC